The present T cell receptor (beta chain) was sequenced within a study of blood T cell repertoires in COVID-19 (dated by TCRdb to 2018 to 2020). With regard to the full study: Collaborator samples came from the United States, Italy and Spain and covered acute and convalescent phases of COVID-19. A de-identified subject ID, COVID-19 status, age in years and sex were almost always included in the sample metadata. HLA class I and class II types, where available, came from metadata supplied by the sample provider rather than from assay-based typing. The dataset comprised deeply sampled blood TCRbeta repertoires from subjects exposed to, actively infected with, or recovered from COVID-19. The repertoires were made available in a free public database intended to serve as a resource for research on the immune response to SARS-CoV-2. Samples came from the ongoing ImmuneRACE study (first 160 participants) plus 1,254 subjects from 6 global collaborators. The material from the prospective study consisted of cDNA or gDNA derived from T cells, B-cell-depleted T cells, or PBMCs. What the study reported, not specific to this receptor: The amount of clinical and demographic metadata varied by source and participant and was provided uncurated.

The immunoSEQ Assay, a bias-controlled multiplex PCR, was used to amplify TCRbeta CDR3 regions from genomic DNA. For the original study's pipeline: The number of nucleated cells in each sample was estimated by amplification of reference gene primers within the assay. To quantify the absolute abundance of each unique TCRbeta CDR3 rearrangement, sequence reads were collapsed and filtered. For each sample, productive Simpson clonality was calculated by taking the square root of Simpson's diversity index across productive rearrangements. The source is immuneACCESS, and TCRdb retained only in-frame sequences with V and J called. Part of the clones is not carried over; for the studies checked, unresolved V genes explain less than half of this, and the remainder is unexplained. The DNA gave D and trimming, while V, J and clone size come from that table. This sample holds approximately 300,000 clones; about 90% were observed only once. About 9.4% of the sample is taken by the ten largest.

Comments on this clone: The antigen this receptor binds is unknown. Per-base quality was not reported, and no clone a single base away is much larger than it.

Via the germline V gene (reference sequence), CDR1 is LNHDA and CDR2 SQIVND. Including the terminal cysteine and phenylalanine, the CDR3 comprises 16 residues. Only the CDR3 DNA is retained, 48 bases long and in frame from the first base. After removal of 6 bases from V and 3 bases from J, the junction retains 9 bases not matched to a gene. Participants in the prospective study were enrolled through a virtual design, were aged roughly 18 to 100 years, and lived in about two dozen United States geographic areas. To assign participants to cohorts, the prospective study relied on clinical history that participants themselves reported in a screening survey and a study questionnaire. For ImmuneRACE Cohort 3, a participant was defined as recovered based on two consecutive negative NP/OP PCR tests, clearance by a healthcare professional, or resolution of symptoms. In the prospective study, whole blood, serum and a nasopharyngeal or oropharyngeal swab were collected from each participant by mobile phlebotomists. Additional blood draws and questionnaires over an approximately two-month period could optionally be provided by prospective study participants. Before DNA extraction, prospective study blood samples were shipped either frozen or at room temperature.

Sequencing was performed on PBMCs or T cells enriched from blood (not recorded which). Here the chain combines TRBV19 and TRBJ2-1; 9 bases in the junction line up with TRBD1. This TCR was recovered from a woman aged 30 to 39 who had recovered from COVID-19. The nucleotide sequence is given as TGTGCCAGTAGAACGGGACAGGGAGGCTTCTACAATGAGCAGTTCTTC. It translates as CASRTGQGGFYNEQFF. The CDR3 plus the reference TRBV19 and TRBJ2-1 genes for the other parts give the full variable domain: DGGITQSPKYLFRKEGQNVTLSCEQNLNHDAMYWYRQDPGQGLRLIYYSQIVNDFQKGDIAEGYSVSREKKESFPLTVTSAQKNPTAFYLCASRTGQGGFYNEQFFGPGTRLTVL.